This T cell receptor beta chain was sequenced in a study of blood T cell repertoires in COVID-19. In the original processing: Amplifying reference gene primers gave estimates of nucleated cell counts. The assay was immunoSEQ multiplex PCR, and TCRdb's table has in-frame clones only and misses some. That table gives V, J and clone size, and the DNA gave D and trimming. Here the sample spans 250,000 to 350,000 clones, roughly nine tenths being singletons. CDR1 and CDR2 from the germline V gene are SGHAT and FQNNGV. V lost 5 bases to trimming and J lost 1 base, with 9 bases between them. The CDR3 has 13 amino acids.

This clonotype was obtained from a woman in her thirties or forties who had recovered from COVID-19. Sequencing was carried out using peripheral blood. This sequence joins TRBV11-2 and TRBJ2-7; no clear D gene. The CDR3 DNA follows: TGTGCCAGCAGCCAGGCCCCTTCCTACGAGCAGTACTTC. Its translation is CASSQAPSYEQYF.